This passage covers 3 T cell receptor beta chains from one sample sequenced in a study of T cell responses to AZD1222 COVID-19 vaccine. Clones were sequenced by immunoSEQ multiplex PCR, and TCRdb holds only the in-frame ones, with some missing. The sample carries 120,000 to 150,000 clones, about 86% recorded once. Sequenced here: peripheral blood, sampled 28 days after the second AZD1222 dose. The origin of the receptors is an adult who received the AZD1222 COVID-19 vaccine.

The rearrangement links TRBV18 to TRBJ2-3; TRBD2 agrees at 14 bases. With 4 bases clipped from V and 5 bases from J, the junction kept 2 bases outside the gene matches. The CDR3 has 15 residues. Germline V gene lookup returns CDR1 KGHSH and CDR2 LQKENI. CDR3 nucleotide sequence: TGTGCCAGCTCACTGGGACTAGCGGGAGAAGATACGCAGTATTTT. Encoded protein: CASSLGLAGEDTQYF.

Note on this clone: Other DNA sequences of this sample code for an identical CDR3. The chain joins TRBV7-2 to TRBJ2-3; 8 nucleotides align to TRBD1. With V trimmed by 5 bases and J by 3 bases, 1 base remained unmatched. This CDR3 has 13 amino acids. CDR1 SGHTA and CDR2 FQGNSA come from the germline V gene. CDR3 in DNA: TGTGCCAGCAGCCGACAGGGGACAGATACGCAGTATTTT. As protein: CASSRQGTDTQYF.

The V and J genes are TRBV19 and TRBJ1-2; weak D call: TRBD1 (5 bases). This CDR3 contains 12 residues. V gave up 3 bases and J gave up 6 bases, with 8 bases separating them. The germline gives CDR1 LNHDA, CDR2 SQIVND (reference sequence). The CDR3 coding sequence is TGTGCCAGTAGTATGCGGGGGGATGGCTACACCTTC. This sequence encodes CASSMRGDGYTF.